These T cell receptor beta chains were read from a single sample in a study of cytomegalovirus exposure and HLA in healthy donors. Profiling relied on immunoSEQ multiplex PCR, and the TCRdb table lists in-frame clones only, not all of them. Among around 160,000 clones listed, 84% were seen once. The sequenced sample consisted of PBMCs. The receptors were sampled from a man aged 25-40 years in good health and CMV-seropositive. Both conserved end residues are trimmed from each CDR3.

v_gene	j_gene	CDR3aa
TRBV5-1	TRBJ2-5	ASSSGGLKETQY
TRBV28	TRBJ1-1	ASSLRGAIAEAF
TRBV7-8	TRBJ2-2	ASSLTGQGQTGELF
TRBV14	TRBJ1-2	ASSQNTVFNSYGYT
TRBV7-2	TRBJ2-7	ASSLGTSASSYEQY
TRBV4-1	TRBJ2-5	ASSRGGLETQY
TRBV11-2	TRBJ2-5	ASSLVVGGGQETQY
TRBV10-2	TRBJ2-5	ASSFQGAGETQY
TRBV18	TRBJ1-1	ASSNYRASPNTEAF
TRBV27	TRBJ2-5	ASSPNSGRAGETQY